These 14 T cell receptor beta chains were all obtained from the same sample, sequenced in a study of T cells after yellow fever vaccination. TCRdb fed the 5' RACE reads into MiXCR, producing one record per CDR3 protein. The data contain around 310,000 distinct CDR3 sequences, around 4.4% of them singletons. The sample here was PBMCs, taken 15 days after the yellow fever booster vaccination. The source of these receptors is a young man who received the YFV17D yellow fever vaccine.

This clonotype was counted many times. This chain links TRBV20-1 with TRBJ2-4, with 9 positions matching TRBD1. CDR3 size: 13 residues. Looked up from germline, CDR1 is DFQATT and CDR2 is SNEGSKA (reference sequence). The V and J ends lost 7 bases and 7 bases, in that order; junction bases with no gene match: 8. In DNA, the CDR3 is TGCAGTGGGGACAGGGATGTTACGAACATTCAGTACTTC. Translating it yields CSGDRDVTNIQYF.

The chain combines TRBV27 with TRBJ1-5; no reliable D call. Germline loops: CDR1 MNHEY, CDR2 SMNVEV (reference sequence). V shed 3 bases and J shed 3 bases, with 6 bases lying between them. The CDR3 loop spans 13 amino acids. The CDR3 sequence: CASSFVVNQPQHF. The CDR3, as DNA: TGTGCCAGCAGTTTTGTGGTCAATCAGCCCCAGCATTTT.

V gene TRBV18 combines with J gene TRBJ1-6; 9 nucleotides align to TRBD1. The CDR3 has 16 residues. V gave up 1 base and J gave up 9 bases; unmatched junction bases: 7. The germline gives CDR1 KGHSH, CDR2 LQKENI. CDR3 bases: TGTGCCAGCTCACCACTCGTGACAGGGGGAGTTTCACCCCTCCACTTT. This codes for CASSPLVTGGVSPLHF.

This clonotype was observed many times. The chain uses TRBV7-9 and TRBJ1-1; D not certain. Trimming removed 1 base at V and 10 bases at J, with 16 bases between. CDR1 and CDR2 (germline): SEHNR, FQNEAQ (reference sequence). This CDR3 contains 14 residues. The DNA for the CDR3 is TGTGCCAGCAGCTTAGTCCGCCCGTCCATCCCAGCTTTCTTT. Translated: CASSLVRPSIPAFF.

This clonotype was seen only a few times. The CDR3 DNA sequence: TGTGCCAGCAGTGGGACTAGAGGAGAGACCCAGTACTTC. Encoded protein: CASSGTRGETQYF. The V gene is TRBV12-3 or TRBV12-4, the J gene TRBJ2-5; 8 nucleotides align to TRBD2. The CDR3 spans 13 residues. The J segment lost 4 bases and the V segment lost 5 bases, leaving 3 bases of the junction unmatched.

V gene TRBV3-1 combines with J gene TRBJ1-2; 8 nucleotides match TRBD1. The CDR3 loop spans 16 amino acids. Looked up from germline, CDR1 is LGHDT and CDR2 is YNNKEL (reference sequence). Trimming at V came to 0 bases and at J to 7 bases, leaving 10 bases not matched to a gene. For the CDR3, the DNA is TGTGCCAGCAGCCAAGATTGGGGACAGGATCATGGTGGCTACACCTTC. Its translation is CASSQDWGQDHGGYTF.

The V and J genes are TRBV12-3 or TRBV12-4 and TRBJ2-5; 7 bases are a match to TRBD1. V lost 6 bases and J lost 2; bases outside the gene matches: 9. The CDR3 sequence is 15 residues long. The CDR3 here is CASSPRDSSQETQYF. In nucleotides, the CDR3 is TGTGCCAGCAGCCCTCGGGACAGCAGTCAAGAGACCCAGTACTTC.

This clonotype has ten or more counts. This chain links TRBV7-6 with TRBJ1-1, with a tentative D call TRBD1 (5 bases). V was shortened by 1 base and J by 2 bases, with 11 bases between the two germline ends. The CDR3 is 15 amino acids. Germline CDR1 reads SGHVS; CDR2 reads FNYEAQ. This CDR3 is CASSLGGELNTEAFF. CDR3 DNA sequence: TGTGCCAGCAGCTTAGGGGGCGAACTTAACACTGAAGCTTTCTTT.

This rearrangement joins TRBV7-9 to TRBJ1-1; no definite D call. Trimming pared 5 bases from V and 1 base from J, leaving 14 bases between. The CDR3 has 15 amino acids. From germline, CDR1 is SEHNR and CDR2 FQNEAQ (reference sequence). The CDR3 here is CASSPRIYRNTEAFF. CDR3 coding DNA: TGTGCCAGCAGCCCTCGAATTTACAGGAACACTGAAGCTTTCTTT. Combining the CDR3 with reference TRBV7-9 and TRBJ1-1 gives the whole variable domain DTGVSQNPRHKITKRGQNVTFRCDPISEHNRLYWYRQTLGQGPEFLTYFQNEAQLEKSRLLSDRFSAERPKGSFSTLEIQRTEQGDSAMYLCASSPRIYRNTEAFFGQGTRLTVV.

Only a few counts were recorded for this clonotype. The rearrangement joins TRBV5-1 to TRBJ1-4; no clear D gene. CDR1 is SGHRS and CDR2 is YFSETQ in the germline V gene. The CDR3 runs 15 residues. Trimming cost V 4 bases and J 0 bases, with 10 bases left between them. The DNA of the CDR3 is TGCGCCAGCAGCGCCTCCTTACCAACTAATGAAAAACTGTTTTTT. This translates into CASSASLPTNEKLFF.

This clonotype was observed a handful of times. This chain uses TRBV6-1 with TRBJ2-2, with D hard to call. Trimming left V 5 bases short and J 3 bases short, with 10 bases between. Germline-derived CDR1 and CDR2 are MNHNS and SASEGT. The CDR3 length is 14 residues. CDR3 in amino acids: CASSTRIYTGELFF. CDR3 DNA sequence: TGTGCCAGCAGTACCCGAATCTACACCGGGGAGCTGTTTTTT.

In this sample, this clonotype turned up many times. The chain uses TRBV7-2 and TRBJ2-5; D is possibly TRBD1 (7 bases). This CDR3 has 14 residues. The ends were cut back, 5 bases at V and 6 bases at J, with 16 bases in the middle. Germline values: CDR1 SGHTA, CDR2 FQGNSA. The CDR3, as DNA: TGTGCCAGCAGCAGTAACAGGGGAGGACAGACCCAGTACTTC. Amino acids: CASSSNRGGQTQYF.

The chain is built from TRBV7-8 and TRBJ2-2; D remains unclear. This CDR3 region has 16 residues. Trimming took 5 bases from V and 3 from J, leaving 16 bases between them. Germline lookup yields CDR1 SGHVS and CDR2 FQNEAQ. The CDR3, as DNA: TGTGCCAGCAGCGCCAGACTGGCTGGGGACACCGGGGAGCTGTTTTTT. Translation gives CASSARLAGDTGELFF.

This clonotype was detected a few times. The chain links TRBV12-3 or TRBV12-4 to TRBJ2-7, with 9 positions matching TRBD2. V gave up 3 bases and J gave up 4 bases; unmatched junction bases: 4. The CDR3 covers 14 residues. For the CDR3, the DNA is TGTGCCAGCAGTTTGGGTGCGGGGGGGTACGAGCAGTACTTC. Its protein is CASSLGAGGYEQYF.